This is a list of T cell receptor beta chains from one sample in a study of human T cells and chemical hapten exposure. TCRdb independently ran MiXCR on the RACE reads; one entry per CDR3 protein. The table includes under 100,000 distinct CDR3 sequences, about an eighth detected once. This sample comprised whole blood, obtained in connection with sensitization to the hapten diphenylcyclopropenone (DPC). These receptors were obtained from a woman aged 40 to 50 with alopecia areata. Some clones in this sample may be carry-over from other donors' samples. The CDR3 runs from the conserved cysteine through the conserved F or W. A D gene is named only where the DNA matches it firmly. Part of the rows lack a size; the others show once, few, many or a class for expanded clones.

CDR3 DNA	CDR3 protein	CDR3 length	clone size	V gene	J gene	D gene
TGTGCCAGCGGACCCCCGGGACTAGCGGGATCAGATACGCAGTATTTT	CASGPPGLAGSDTQYF	16	many	TRBV6-2/TRBV6-3	TRBJ2-3	TRBD2
TGCAGTGCTAGAGGCTCCCCAAATACGCAGTATTTT	CSARGSPNTQYF	12	few	TRBV20-1	TRBJ2-3	NA
TGTGCCAGCAGCTTAGTAGCCCCTAGGACGCAGTATTTT	CASSLVAPRTQYF	13	few	TRBV7-6	TRBJ2-3	NA
TGCAGTGCTCCCCGGGATAGCGGGATGTCAGATACGCAGTATTTT	CSAPRDSGMSDTQYF	15	once	TRBV20-1	TRBJ2-3	TRBD2
TGTGCCAGCAGCCAAGAGCCGTCGAAAGAGCAGTTCTTC	CASSQEPSKEQFF	13	few	TRBV3-1	TRBJ2-1	NA
TGTGCCAGCAGTTTCCCGGCTAGCGGGGGGCCGAGCTCCTACAATGAGCAGTTCTTC	CASSFPASGGPSSYNEQFF	19	NA	TRBV28	TRBJ2-1	TRBD2
TGCAGTGCCGTATACCCCTCGGGACTGGGCAATCAGCCCCAGCATTTT	CSAVYPSGLGNQPQHF	16	NA	TRBV20-1	TRBJ1-5	NA
TGTGCCACCAGGAAGGAGGGCGGGAGGAGTACAGATACGCAGTATTTT	CATRKEGGRSTDTQYF	16	many	TRBV6-1	TRBJ2-3	TRBD2
TGTGCCAGCAGCTCAACGGACAGTCTTCATCAGCCCCAGCATTTT	CASSSTDSLHQPQHF	15	many	TRBV7-9	TRBJ1-5	NA
TGTGCCAGCAGCTTAGGGGGGATCGGTGAGCAGTTCTTC	CASSLGGIGEQFF	13	many	TRBV7-8	TRBJ2-1	NA
TGTGCCAGTAGTCTTTTGGGGCGGTCCTACAATGAGCAGTTCTTC	CASSLLGRSYNEQFF	15	many	TRBV19	TRBJ2-1	NA
TGCAGCGTTGAACCAGGGGGCGCGACGTATGGCTACACCTTC	CSVEPGGATYGYTF	14	NA	TRBV29-1	TRBJ1-2	TRBD1
TGTGCCAGCAGCCTACCGGGACGGAACTATGGCTACACCTTC	CASSLPGRNYGYTF	14	many	TRBV6-5	TRBJ1-2	NA
TGTGCCAGCAGCCCCCTTAACAGCCAAGAGACCCAGTACTTC	CASSPLNSQETQYF	14	few	TRBV5-4	TRBJ2-5	NA
TGTGCCAGCAGCTTAGCAGGACAGGATAACTATGGCTACACCTTC	CASSLAGQDNYGYTF	15	NA	TRBV13	TRBJ1-2	TRBD1
TGCAGCGTTGAGAGGGGGCTGGATGGCTACACCTTC	CSVERGLDGYTF	12	few	TRBV29-1	TRBJ1-2	TRBD1
TGTGCCAGCAGCTGGGACAGGGTGGCCGGGGAGCTGTTTTTT	CASSWDRVAGELFF	14	NA	TRBV3-1	TRBJ2-2	TRBD1
TGCAGCGGTAAAGGGGCTGGGATAGACTATGGCTACACCTTC	CSGKGAGIDYGYTF	14	NA	TRBV29-1	TRBJ1-2	NA
TGCAGCGTGACCCTGGGAAGGGGCTACGAGCAGTACTTC	CSVTLGRGYEQYF	13	many	TRBV29-1	TRBJ2-7	NA
NA	CASSKAGCPGTPGSCFF	17	many	TRBV21-1	TRBJ2-2	NA
TGTGCCAGCAGCGGCTGGGGAGCGGGGGTTGAAGAGACCCAGTACTTC	CASSGWGAGVEETQYF	16	NA	TRBV2	TRBJ2-5	TRBD2
TGTGCCAGCAGCGCTGATAGCGGGGTGAGCTCCTACGAGCAGTACTTC	CASSADSGVSSYEQYF	16	few	TRBV7-2	TRBJ2-7	TRBD2
TGTGCCACCAACGGAGGTGAAAAACTGTTTTTT	CATNGGEKLFF	11	NA	TRBV6-2/TRBV6-3	TRBJ1-4	NA
TGTGCCAGCAGCCGTGGACAGGTCCCCGGGAGCACTGAAGCTTTCTTT	CASSRGQVPGSTEAFF	16	NA	TRBV5-8	TRBJ1-1	TRBD1
TGTGCCAGCAGTTACCCACAGCCCACAGATACGCAGTATTTT	CASSYPQPTDTQYF	14	NA	TRBV6-2/TRBV6-3	TRBJ2-3	NA
TGTGCCAGCAGCCGGGACAGGGAGATTCGAGATACGCAGTATTTT	CASSRDREIRDTQYF	15	few	TRBV14	TRBJ2-3	TRBD1
TGTGCCAGCACCACGGGCTACGAGCAGTACTTC	CASTTGYEQYF	11	many	TRBV6-6	TRBJ2-7	NA
TGTGCCAGCAGCCAAGCGGAGGGTAGCGGGAGACTCAGCACAGATACGCAGTATTTT	CASSQAEGSGRLSTDTQYF	19	medium-sized	TRBV4-2	TRBJ2-3	TRBD2
TGTGCCAGCAGCTTAGGATTGGGGCAGGCAAATCAGCCCCAGCATTTT	CASSLGLGQANQPQHF	16	NA	TRBV7-9	TRBJ1-5	NA
TGTGCCAGCAGCTACGAGCCAGATACGCAGTATTTT	CASSYEPDTQYF	12	NA	TRBV13	TRBJ2-3	NA
TGTGCCAGCTCACCAGGCCGGGGACTAGAGCAGTTCTTC	CASSPGRGLEQFF	13	NA	TRBV18	TRBJ2-1	TRBD2
TGTGCCAGCAGTTTAAGGACAGGGGGCCACTATGGCTACACCTTC	CASSLRTGGHYGYTF	15	many	TRBV27	TRBJ1-2	TRBD1
TGCAGTGCCCGAGTGCGGACCTCCTACAATGAGCAGTTCTTC	CSARVRTSYNEQFF	14	many	TRBV20-1	TRBJ2-1	NA
TGCAGTGCAAGGACTAGCGGGAGCACCGGGGAGCTGTTTTTT	CSARTSGSTGELFF	14	many	TRBV20-1	TRBJ2-2	TRBD2
TGTGCCAGCAGTTTGGGGGCAGAGGGAGATACGCAGTATTTT	CASSLGAEGDTQYF	14	NA	TRBV12-3/TRBV12-4	TRBJ2-3	NA
TGTGCCAGCAGCTTAGGCCTGGGTAACATTCAGTACTTC	CASSLGLGNIQYF	13	many	TRBV7-9	TRBJ2-4	NA
TGTGCCAGCAGCTTGTTGGCTAGCGGGAGTAGAGAGACCCAGTACTTC	CASSLLASGSRETQYF	16	many	TRBV5-6	TRBJ2-5	TRBD2
TGTGCCAGCAGCGCAGGGGCCGCCGGGGAGCTGTTTTTT	CASSAGAAGELFF	13	many	TRBV9	TRBJ2-2	NA
TGCGCCAGCAGCGTAGGGACAGGGAGCAGGGATACGCAGTATTTT	CASSVGTGSRDTQYF	15	many	TRBV5-1	TRBJ2-3	TRBD1
TGTGCCAGCTCACCAGGATCGGTGGGAGAGCAGTACTTC	CASSPGSVGEQYF	13	NA	TRBV18	TRBJ2-7	NA
TGTGCCAGCGGATCACAGGGATCAGAGAATTCACCCCTCCACTTT	CASGSQGSENSPLHF	15	many	TRBV28	TRBJ1-6	NA
TGTGCCAGCAGCCAGGGGGCTAGCGGTGACAATGAGCAGTTCTTC	CASSQGASGDNEQFF	15	many	TRBV6-1	TRBJ2-1	NA
TGTGCCAGCAGCCGGACTAGCGGGATGAGCGATGAGCAGTTCTTC	CASSRTSGMSDEQFF	15	few	TRBV7-9	TRBJ2-1	TRBD2
TGTGCCATCAGTTCAACAGGTCATGGTGAGCAGTTCTTC	CAISSTGHGEQFF	13	many	TRBV10-3	TRBJ2-1	NA
TGTGCCAGCGCTCGCGAGGCCATGGGCGAGCAGTACTTC	CASAREAMGEQYF	13	many	TRBV5-4	TRBJ2-7	NA
TGTGCCAGCAGCTCTACGGTTTACGAGCAGTACTTC	CASSSTVYEQYF	12	NA	TRBV7-9	TRBJ2-7	NA
TGTGCCAGCAGCCCGGGGTGGAACACCGGGGAGCTGTTTTTT	CASSPGWNTGELFF	14	many	TRBV11-2	TRBJ2-2	NA
TGCAGTGCTCGAAAGGGGGCGACTAGGGTCCGCACAGATACGCAGTATTTT	CSARKGATRVRTDTQYF	17	many	TRBV20-1	TRBJ2-3	NA
TGCAGTGCTAGGGGGTATGGCTACACCTTC	CSARGYGYTF	10	many	TRBV20-1	TRBJ1-2	NA
TGTGCCAGCAGTTTATATCGTCCCGGGACCGCTAACTATGGCTACACCTTC	CASSLYRPGTANYGYTF	17	NA	TRBV28	TRBJ1-2	NA
TGCGCCAGCGCTTGGACTAGCGGGGGCCAAGAGACCCAGTACTTC	CASAWTSGGQETQYF	15	many	TRBV4-1	TRBJ2-5	TRBD2